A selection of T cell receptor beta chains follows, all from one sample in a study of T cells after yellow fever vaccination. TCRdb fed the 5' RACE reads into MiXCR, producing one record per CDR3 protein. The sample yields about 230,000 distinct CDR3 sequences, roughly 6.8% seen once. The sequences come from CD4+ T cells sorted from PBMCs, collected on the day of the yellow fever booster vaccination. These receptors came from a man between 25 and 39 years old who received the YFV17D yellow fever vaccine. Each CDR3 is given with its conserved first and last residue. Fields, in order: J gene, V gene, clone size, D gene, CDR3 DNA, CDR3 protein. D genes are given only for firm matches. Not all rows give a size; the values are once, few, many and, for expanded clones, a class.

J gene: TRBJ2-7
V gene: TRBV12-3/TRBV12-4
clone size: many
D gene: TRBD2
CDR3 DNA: TGTGCCAGCAGTTTGAGGCTAGCGGGAGCTAACGAGCAGTACTTC
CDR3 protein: CASSLRLAGANEQYF

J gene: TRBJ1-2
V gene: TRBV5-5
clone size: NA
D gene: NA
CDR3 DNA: TGTGCCAGCCTGGGTCAGCCTAACTATGGCTACACCTTC
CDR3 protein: CASLGQPNYGYTF

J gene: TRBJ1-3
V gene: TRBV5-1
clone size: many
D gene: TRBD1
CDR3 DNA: TGCGCCAGCAGCTTAGACGCGGGGACAGCCACTGGAAACACCATATATTTT
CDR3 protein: CASSLDAGTATGNTIYF

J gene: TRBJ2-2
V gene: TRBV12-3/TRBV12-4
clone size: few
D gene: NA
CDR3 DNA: TGTGCCAGCAGTTTATTTTCTACCACCGGGGAGCTGTTTTTT
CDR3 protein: CASSLFSTTGELFF

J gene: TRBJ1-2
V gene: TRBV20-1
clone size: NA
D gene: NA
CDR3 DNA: TGCAGTGCTAGATTCTTAGGTTGGGACTATGGCTACACCTTC
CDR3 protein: CSARFLGWDYGYTF

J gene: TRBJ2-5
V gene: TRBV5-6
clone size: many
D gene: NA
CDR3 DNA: TGTGCCAGCAGCTTGGAACAGGGACAAGAGACCCAGTACTTC
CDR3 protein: CASSLEQGQETQYF

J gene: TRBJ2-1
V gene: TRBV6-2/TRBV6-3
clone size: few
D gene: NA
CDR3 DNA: TGTGCCAGCAGTTACATTAGGGGCAATGAGCAGTTCTTC
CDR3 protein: CASSYIRGNEQFF

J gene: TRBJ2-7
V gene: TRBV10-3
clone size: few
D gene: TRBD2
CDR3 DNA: TGTGCCATCAGTGAGATAGCGGGAGTAGGCGAGCAGTACTTC
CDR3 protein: CAISEIAGVGEQYF

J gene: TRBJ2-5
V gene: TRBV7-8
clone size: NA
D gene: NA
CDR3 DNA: TGTGCCAGCAGCTTAGTCGGAGGCGGGCAAGAGACCCAGTACTTC
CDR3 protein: CASSLVGGGQETQYF

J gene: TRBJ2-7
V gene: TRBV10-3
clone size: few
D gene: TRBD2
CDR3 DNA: TGTGCCATCAGTAGCGGGAGTAGTTCCGAGCAGTACTTC
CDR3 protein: CAISSGSSSEQYF

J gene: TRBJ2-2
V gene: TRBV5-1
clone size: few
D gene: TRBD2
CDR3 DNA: TGCGCCAGCAGCTTGTCTAGCGGGAGCGCCGGGTCCGGGGAGCTGTTTTTT
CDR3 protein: CASSLSSGSAGSGELFF

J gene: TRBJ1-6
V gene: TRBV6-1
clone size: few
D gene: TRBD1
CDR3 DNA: TGTGCCAGCAATGACAGGGGGCGACCTAATTCACCCCTCCACTTT
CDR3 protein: CASNDRGRPNSPLHF

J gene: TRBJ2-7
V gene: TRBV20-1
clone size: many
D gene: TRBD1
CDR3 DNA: TGCAGTGCTGGGGACAGACTCTACGAGCAGTACTTC
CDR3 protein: CSAGDRLYEQYF

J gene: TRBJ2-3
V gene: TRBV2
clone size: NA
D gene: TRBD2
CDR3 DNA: TGTGCCAGCGCATATGCGGGAGCGACAGATACGCAGTATTTT
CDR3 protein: CASAYAGATDTQYF

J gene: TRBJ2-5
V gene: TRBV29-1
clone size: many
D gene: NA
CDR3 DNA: TGCAGCGTTTTCCTTGGGGAGACCCAGTACTTC
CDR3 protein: CSVFLGETQYF

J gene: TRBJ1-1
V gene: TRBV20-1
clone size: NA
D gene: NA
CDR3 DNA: TGCAGTGCCGATACACAGGGCGTGAACACTGAAGCTTTCTTT
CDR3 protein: CSADTQGVNTEAFF

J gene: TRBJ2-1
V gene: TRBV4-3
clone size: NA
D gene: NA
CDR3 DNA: TGCGCCAGCAGTTGGAGGTGGCCCCCAGTTTACAATGAGCAGTTCTTC
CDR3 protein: CASSWRWPPVYNEQFF

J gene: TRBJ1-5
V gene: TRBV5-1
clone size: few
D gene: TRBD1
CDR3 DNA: TGCGCCAGCAGCTTAACAGGGGAGCATCAGCCCCAGCATTTT
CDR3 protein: CASSLTGEHQPQHF

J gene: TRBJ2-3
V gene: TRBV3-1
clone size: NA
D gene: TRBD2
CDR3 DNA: TGTGCCAGCAGCCAAGTGGCCGGCGGGGGAAGCACAGATACGCAGTATTTT
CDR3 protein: CASSQVAGGGSTDTQYF

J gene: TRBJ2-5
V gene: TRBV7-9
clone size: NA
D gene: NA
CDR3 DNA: TGTGCCAGCAGCCCTCATGGGCAGGGGGAGACCCAGTACTTC
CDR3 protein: CASSPHGQGETQYF

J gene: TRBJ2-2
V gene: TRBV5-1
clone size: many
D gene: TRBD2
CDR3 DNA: TGCGCCAGCAGCGTCGGACTAGCGAACACCGGGGAGCTGTTTTTT
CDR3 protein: CASSVGLANTGELFF

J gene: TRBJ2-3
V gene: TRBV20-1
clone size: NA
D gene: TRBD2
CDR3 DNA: TGCAGTGCTAACTGGCGGGAGGACGCCGGAGATACGCAGTATTTT
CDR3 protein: CSANWREDAGDTQYF

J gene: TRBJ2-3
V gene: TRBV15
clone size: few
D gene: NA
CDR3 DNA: TGTGCCACCAGCAGAGGGGATACGCAGTATTTT
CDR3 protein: CATSRGDTQYF

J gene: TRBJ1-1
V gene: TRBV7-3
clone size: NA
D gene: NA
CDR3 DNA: TGTGCCAGCAGCAGAAAGGAAGCTTTCTTT
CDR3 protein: CASSRKEAFF

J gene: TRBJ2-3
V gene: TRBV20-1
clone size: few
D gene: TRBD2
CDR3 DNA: TGCAGTGCTAGTGCTACTAGCGCTTCAGATACGCAGTATTTT
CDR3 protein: CSASATSASDTQYF

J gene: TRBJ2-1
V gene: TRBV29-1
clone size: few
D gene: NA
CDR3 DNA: TGCAGCGTTGGGGGAGGTCAGAGCTCCTACAATGAGCAGTTCTTC
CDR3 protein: CSVGGGQSSYNEQFF

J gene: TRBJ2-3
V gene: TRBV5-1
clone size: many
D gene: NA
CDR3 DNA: TGCGCCAGCAGCTTGGCGGACAGCACAGATACGCAGTATTTT
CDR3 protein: CASSLADSTDTQYF

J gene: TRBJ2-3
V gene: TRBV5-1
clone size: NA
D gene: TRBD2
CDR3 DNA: TGCGCCAGCAGCTTGCCTAGCGGAGCCACAGATACGCAGTATTTT
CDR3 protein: CASSLPSGATDTQYF

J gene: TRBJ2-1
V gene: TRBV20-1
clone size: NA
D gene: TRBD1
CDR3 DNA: TGCAGTGTGTCGACAGGGAGCTACGGGGAGCAGTTCTTC
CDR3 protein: CSVSTGSYGEQFF

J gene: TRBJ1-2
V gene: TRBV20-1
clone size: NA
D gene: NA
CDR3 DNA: TGCAGTGCCCAAGACACGGGCCTTGGCTACACCTTC
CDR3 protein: CSAQDTGLGYTF

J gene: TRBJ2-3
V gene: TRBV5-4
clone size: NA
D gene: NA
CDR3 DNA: TGTGCCAGCAGCTTCTGGAGTGGGGCTAGGGATACGCAGTATTTT
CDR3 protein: CASSFWSGARDTQYF

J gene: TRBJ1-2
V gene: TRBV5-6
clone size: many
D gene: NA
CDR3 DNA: TGTGCCAGCAGCATTTCCAGGACAGCTTACACCTTC
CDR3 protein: CASSISRTAYTF

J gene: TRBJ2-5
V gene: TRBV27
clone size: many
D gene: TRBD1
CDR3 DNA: TGTGCCAGCAGCGCCGACAGGGGGCTAGAGACCCAGTACTTC
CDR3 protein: CASSADRGLETQYF

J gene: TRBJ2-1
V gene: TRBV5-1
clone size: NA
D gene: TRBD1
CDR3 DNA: TGCGCCAGCAGCTTGGACAGGGGCCGGTACAATGAGCAGTTCTTC
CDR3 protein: CASSLDRGRYNEQFF

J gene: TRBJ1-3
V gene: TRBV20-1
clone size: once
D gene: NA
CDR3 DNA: TGCAGTGCTCCGGGGCCTGGAAACACCATATATTTT
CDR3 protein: CSAPGPGNTIYF

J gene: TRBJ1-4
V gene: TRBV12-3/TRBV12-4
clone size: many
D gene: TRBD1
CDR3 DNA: TGTGCCAGCATTAAGGGACAGGCCGGAAAACTGTTTTTT
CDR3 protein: CASIKGQAGKLFF

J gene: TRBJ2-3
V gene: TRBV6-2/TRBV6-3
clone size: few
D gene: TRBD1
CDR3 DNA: TGTGCCAGCAGTTACTTGGGACAGACAGATACGCAGTATTTT
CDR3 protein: CASSYLGQTDTQYF

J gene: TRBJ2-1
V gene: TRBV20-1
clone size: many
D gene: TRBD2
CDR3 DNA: TGCAGTGCTGGCCGTGCTCTAGCGGGTAACTACAATGAGCAGTTCTTC
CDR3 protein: CSAGRALAGNYNEQFF

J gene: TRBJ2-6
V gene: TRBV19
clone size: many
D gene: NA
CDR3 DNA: TGTGCCAGTAGTACGAGTATCGAATACTCTGGGGCCAACGTCCTGACTTTC
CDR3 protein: CASSTSIEYSGANVLTF

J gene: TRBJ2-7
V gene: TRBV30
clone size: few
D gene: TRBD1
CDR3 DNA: TGTGCCTCGGCCCTGACAGGGGGCTACGAGCAGTACTTC
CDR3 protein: CASALTGGYEQYF

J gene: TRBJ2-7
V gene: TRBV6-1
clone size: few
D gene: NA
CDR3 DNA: TGTGCCAGCAGTGCTTCTCCAGCCTCACCGTTCTACGAGCAGTACTTC
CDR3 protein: CASSASPASPFYEQYF